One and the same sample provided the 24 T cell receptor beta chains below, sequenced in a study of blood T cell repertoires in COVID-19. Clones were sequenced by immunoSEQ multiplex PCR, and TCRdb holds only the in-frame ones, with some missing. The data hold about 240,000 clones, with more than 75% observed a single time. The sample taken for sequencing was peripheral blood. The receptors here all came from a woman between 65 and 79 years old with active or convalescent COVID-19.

This chain's CDR3 is CASSLLARYEQYF. The CDR3 nucleotides read TGTGCCAGCAGCTTGTTAGCGCGCTACGAGCAGTACTTC. The chain employs TRBV5-6 and TRBJ2-7; tentatively, D is TRBD2 (5 bases). CDR1 and CDR2 from the germline V gene are SGHDT and YYEEEE. Deletions cut 1 base from V and 3 bases from J, with 8 bases between. This CDR3 contains 13 residues.

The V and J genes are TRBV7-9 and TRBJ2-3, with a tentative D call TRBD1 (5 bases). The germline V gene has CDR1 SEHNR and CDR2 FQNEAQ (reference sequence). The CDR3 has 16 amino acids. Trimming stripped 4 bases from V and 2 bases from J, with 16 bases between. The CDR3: CASSSQGRATTDTQYF. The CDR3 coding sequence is TGTGCCAGCAGCTCCCAGGGCCGGGCCACCACAGATACGCAGTATTTT. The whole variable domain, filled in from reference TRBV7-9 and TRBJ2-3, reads DTGVSQNPRHKITKRGQNVTFRCDPISEHNRLYWYRQTLGQGPEFLTYFQNEAQLEKSRLLSDRFSAERPKGSFSTLEIQRTEQGDSAMYLCASSSQGRATTDTQYFGPGTRLTVL.

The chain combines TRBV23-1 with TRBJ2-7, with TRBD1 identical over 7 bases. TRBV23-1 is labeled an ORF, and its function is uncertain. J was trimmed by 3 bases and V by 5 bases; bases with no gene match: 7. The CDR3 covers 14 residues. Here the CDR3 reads CASSGDSRFYEQYF. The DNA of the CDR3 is TGCGCCAGCAGTGGGGACAGCCGATTCTACGAGCAGTACTTC.

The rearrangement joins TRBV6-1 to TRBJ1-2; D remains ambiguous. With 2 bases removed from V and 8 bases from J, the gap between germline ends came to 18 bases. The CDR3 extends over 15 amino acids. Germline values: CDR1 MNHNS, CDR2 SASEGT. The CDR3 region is CASSELTGPGGGYTF. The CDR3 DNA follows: TGTGCCAGCAGTGAATTAACTGGGCCGGGCGGGGGCTACACCTTC.

CDR3 amino acids: CASSHRAGGETQYF. CDR3 nucleotide sequence: TGTGCCAGCAGCCACCGTGCAGGGGGAGAGACCCAGTACTTC. This chain uses TRBV21-1 with TRBJ2-5; TRBD1, the table's D call, lacks a check against the DNA. TRBV21-1 is recorded as a pseudogene. CDR3 length: 14 residues.

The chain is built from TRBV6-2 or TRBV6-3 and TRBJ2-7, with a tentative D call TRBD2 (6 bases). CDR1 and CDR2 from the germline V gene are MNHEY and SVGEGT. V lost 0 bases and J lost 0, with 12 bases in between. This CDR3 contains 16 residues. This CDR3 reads CASSYSIGGTSYEQYF. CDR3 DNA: TGTGCCAGCAGTTACTCGATTGGGGGGACCTCCTACGAGCAGTACTTC.

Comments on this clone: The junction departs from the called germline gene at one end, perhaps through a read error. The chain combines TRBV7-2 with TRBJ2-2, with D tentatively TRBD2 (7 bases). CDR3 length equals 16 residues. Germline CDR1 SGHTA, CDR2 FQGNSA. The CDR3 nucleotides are TGTGCCAGCAGCCGGGAGGCAGGGGCGAAAACCGGGGAGCTGTTTTTT. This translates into CASSREAGAKTGELFF.

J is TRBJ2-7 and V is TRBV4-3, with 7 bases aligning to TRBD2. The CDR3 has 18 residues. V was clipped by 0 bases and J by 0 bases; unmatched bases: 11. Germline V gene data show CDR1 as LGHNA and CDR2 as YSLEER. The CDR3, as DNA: TGCGCCAGCAGCCAAGAATGGTCCAGCGGGGTTAGCTCCTACGAGCAGTACTTC. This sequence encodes CASSQEWSSGVSSYEQYF.

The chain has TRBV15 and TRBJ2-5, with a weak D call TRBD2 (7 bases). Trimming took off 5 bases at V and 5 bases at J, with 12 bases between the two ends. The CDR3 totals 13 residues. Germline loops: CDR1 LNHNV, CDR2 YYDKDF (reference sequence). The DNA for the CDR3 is TGTGCCACCAGCGAAGGGGGGGTTGAGACCCAGTACTTC. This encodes CATSEGGVETQYF.

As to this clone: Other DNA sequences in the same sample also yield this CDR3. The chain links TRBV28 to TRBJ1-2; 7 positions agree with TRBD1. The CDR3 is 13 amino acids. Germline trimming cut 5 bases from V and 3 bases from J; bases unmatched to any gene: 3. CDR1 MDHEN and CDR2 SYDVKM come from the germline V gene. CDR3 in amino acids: CASSRDRDYGYTF. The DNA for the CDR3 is TGTGCCAGCAGTCGTGACAGGGACTATGGCTACACCTTC.

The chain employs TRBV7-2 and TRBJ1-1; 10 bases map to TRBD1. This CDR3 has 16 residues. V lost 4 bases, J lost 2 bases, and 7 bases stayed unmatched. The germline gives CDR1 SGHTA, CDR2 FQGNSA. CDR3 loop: CASSSGQGKINTEAFF. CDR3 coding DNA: TGTGCCAGCAGCTCGGGACAGGGGAAGATCAACACTGAAGCTTTCTTT.

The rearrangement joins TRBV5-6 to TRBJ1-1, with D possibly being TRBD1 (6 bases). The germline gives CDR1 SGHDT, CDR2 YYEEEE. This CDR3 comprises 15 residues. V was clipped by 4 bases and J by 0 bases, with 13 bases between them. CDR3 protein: CASSRNRDMNTEAFF. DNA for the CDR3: TGTGCCAGCAGCAGGAACAGGGATATGAACACTGAAGCTTTCTTT.

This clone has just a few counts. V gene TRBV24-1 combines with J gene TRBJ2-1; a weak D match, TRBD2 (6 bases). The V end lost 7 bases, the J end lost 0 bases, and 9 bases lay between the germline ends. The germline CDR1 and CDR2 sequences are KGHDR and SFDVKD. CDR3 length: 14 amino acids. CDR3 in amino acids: CATREGGSYNEQFF. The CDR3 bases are TGTGCCACCAGGGAGGGTGGCTCCTACAATGAGCAGTTCTTC.

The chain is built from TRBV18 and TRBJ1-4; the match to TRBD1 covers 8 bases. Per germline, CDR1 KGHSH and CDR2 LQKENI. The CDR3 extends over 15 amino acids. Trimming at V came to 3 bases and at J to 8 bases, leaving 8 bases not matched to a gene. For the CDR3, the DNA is TGTGCCAGCTCACCCGGGCAGGGGGCTGGAGAAAAACTGTTTTTT. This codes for CASSPGQGAGEKLFF.

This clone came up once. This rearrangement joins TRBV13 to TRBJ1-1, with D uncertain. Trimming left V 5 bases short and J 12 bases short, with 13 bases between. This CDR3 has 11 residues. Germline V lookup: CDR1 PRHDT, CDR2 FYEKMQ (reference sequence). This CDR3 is CASSLARDTFF. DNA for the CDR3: TGTGCCAGCAGCCTAGCCCGTGACACTTTCTTT.

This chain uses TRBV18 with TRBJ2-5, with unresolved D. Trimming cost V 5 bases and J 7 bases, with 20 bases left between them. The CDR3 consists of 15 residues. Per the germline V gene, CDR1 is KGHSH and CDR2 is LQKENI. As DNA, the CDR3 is TGTGCCAGCTCAGTCCCGTTACCATCGATGCGGACCCAGTACTTC. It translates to CASSVPLPSMRTQYF.

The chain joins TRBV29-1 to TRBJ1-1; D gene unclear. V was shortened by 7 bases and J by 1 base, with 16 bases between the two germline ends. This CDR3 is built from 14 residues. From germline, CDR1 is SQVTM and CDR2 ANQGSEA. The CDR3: CSAAYRFENTEAFF. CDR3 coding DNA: TGCAGCGCAGCATACCGGTTTGAGAACACTGAAGCTTTCTTT. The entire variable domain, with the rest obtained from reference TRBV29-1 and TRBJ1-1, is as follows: SAVISQKPSRDICQRGTSLTIQCQVDSQVTMMFWYRQQPGQSLTLIATANQGSEATYESGFVIDKFPISRPNLTFSTLTVSNMSPEDSSIYLCSAAYRFENTEAFFGQGTRLTVV.

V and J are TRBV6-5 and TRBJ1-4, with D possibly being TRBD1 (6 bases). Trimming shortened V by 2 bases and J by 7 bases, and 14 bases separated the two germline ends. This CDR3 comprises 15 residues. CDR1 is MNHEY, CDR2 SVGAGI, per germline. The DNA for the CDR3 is TGTGCCAGCAGTTACGTCCAGGGGCGAATTGAAAAACTGTTTTTT. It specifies CASSYVQGRIEKLFF.

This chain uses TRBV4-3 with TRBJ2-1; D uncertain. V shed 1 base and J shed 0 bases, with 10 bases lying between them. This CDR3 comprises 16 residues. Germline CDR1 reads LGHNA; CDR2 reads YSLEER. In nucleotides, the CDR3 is TGCGCCAGCAGCCAAGGAAACACACGCTCCTACAATGAGCAGTTCTTC. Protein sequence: CASSQGNTRSYNEQFF.

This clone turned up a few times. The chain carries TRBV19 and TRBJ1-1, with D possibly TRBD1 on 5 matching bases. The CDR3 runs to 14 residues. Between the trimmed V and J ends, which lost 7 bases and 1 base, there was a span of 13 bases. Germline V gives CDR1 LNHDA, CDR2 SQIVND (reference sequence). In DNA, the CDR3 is TGTGCCAGTAAGGGGTCGATGCAGAACACTGAAGCTTTCTTT. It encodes CASKGSMQNTEAFF.

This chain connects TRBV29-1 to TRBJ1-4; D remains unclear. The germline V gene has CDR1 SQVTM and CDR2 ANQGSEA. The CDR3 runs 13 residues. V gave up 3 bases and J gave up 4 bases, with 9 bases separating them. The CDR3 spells CSVESPYNEKLFF. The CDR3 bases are TGCAGCGTTGAGAGTCCCTATAATGAAAAACTGTTTTTT.

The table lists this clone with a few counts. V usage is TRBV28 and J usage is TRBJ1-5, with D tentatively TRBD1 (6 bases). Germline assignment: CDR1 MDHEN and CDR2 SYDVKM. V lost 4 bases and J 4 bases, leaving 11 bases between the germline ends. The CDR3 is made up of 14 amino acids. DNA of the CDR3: TGTGCCAGCAGTTGGGGGGGCGATAATCAGCCCCAGCATTTT. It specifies CASSWGGDNQPQHF.

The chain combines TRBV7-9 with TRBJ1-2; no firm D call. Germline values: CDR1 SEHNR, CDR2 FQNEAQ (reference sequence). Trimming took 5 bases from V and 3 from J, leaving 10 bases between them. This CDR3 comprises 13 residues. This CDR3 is CASSTGIYYGYTF. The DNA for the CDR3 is TGTGCCAGCAGCACCGGGATCTACTATGGCTACACCTTC.

The CDR3 DNA is TGTGCCAGCAGTTTAATAGGACAGGGGGGGAGCATTCAGTACTTC. Translation gives CASSLIGQGGSIQYF. The chain has TRBV27 and TRBJ2-4; TRBD1 matches 10 bases. The CDR3 extends over 15 amino acids. V trimming: 2 bases; J trimming: 9 bases; junction bases outside the gene matches: 7. The V gene's germline CDR1 is MNHEY and CDR2 SMNVEV (reference sequence).